One T cell receptor beta chain is described in this entry. The source of the sample is a study of CD8 T cells in Susac syndrome. Reverse transcription of roughly 0.5 to 1 ug RNA was carried out with random hexamers. TCRdb re-analysed the immunoSEQ multiplex PCR reads in MiXCR, keeping a single row per CDR3 protein. The sample carries about 71,000 distinct CDR3 sequences, over 90% recorded once. CDR1 is SEHNR, CDR2 FQNEAQ, per germline (reference sequence). The CDR3 is 13 residues long. V lost 5 bases, J lost 6 bases, and 14 bases lay in between. This sequence originates from a human donor with multiple sclerosis. The chain carries TRBV7-9 and TRBJ2-7; D remains ambiguous. The sequenced material came from CD4+ T cells from PBMCs. The CDR3 loop is CASSTDAGGEQYF. In DNA form, the CDR3 reads TGTGCCAGCAGCACGGACGCAGGTGGCGAGCAGTACTTC.